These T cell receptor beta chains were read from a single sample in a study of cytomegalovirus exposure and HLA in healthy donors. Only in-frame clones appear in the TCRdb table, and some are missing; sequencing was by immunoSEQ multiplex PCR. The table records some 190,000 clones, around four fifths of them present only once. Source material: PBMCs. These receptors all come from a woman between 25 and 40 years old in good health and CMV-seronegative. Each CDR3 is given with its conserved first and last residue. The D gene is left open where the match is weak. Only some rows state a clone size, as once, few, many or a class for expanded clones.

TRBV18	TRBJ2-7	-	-	TGTGCCAGCTCACCTTTAGACGAGCAGTACTTC	CASSPLDEQYF
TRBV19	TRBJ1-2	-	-	TGTGCCGCAAATGGCATCCACTATGGCTACACCTTC	CAANGIHYGYTF
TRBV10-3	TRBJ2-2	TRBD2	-	TGTGCCATCACCTCCCTTGTCGGGGGGACCGGGGAGCTGTTTTTT	CAITSLVGGTGELFF
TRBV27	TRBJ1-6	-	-	TGTGCCAGCAGTTTAGGATGGCGCGGGAATTCACCCCTCCACTTT	CASSLGWRGNSPLHF
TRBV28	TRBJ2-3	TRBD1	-	TGTGCCAGCAGTTTGTGGACAGGGGGTCACACAGATACGCAGTATTTT	CASSLWTGGHTDTQYF
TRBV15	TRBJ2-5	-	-	TGTGCCACCAGCAGAGTAGGTGGAGGGGCGCGTCGAGAGACCCAGTACTTC	CATSRVGGGARRETQYF
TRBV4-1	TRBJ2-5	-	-	TGCGCCAGCAGCCACGAGGAGACCCAGTACTTC	CASSHEETQYF
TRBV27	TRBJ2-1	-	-	TGTGCCAGCAGTCCCGGGACTGACTACAATGAGCAGTTCTTC	CASSPGTDYNEQFF
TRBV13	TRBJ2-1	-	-	TGTGCCAGCGGCCACAATGAGCAGTTCTTC	CASGHNEQFF
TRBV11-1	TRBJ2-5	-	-	TGTGCCAGCAGCTTAGGACTGTACCAAGAGACCCAGTACTTC	CASSLGLYQETQYF
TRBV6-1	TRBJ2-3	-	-	TGTGCCAGCAGTGCCTTCGGGGGTAGCACAGATACGCAGTATTTT	CASSAFGGSTDTQYF
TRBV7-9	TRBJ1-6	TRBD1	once	TGTGCCAGCAGCTCGGATGAAGGGACAGGCCGAGATTCACCCCTCCACTTT	CASSSDEGTGRDSPLHF
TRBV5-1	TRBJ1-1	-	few	TGCGCCAGCAGCTTGGCGGGGGACGGGAACACTGAAGCTTTCTTT	CASSLAGDGNTEAFF
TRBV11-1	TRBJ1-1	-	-	TGTGCCATAACCCCAAGAGGGAACACTGAAGCTTTCTTT	CAITPRGNTEAFF
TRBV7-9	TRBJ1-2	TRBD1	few	TGTGCCAGCAGCCGCCAGGGGGTCGACCACTATGGCTACACCTTC	CASSRQGVDHYGYTF
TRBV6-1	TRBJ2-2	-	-	TGTGCCAGCAGTGAAGCGCGAAGTCCCGGGGAGCTGTTTTTT	CASSEARSPGELFF
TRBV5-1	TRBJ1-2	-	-	TGCGCCAGCAGCCCCCACAGGCGGGGGGCGGATGGCTACACCTTC	CASSPHRRGADGYTF
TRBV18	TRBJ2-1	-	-	TGTGCCAGCTCACCGACCCGCAGCGGGAATGAGCAGTTCTTC	CASSPTRSGNEQFF
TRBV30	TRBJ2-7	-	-	TGTGCCTGGAGTGTAATGTCCAACTACGAGCAGTACTTC	CAWSVMSNYEQYF
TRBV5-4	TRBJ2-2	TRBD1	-	TGTGCCAGCAGCTTTACAGGGGGCTTTGTCGGGGAGCTGTTTTTT	CASSFTGGFVGELFF
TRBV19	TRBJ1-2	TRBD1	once	TGTGCCAGTAGTACCATCCCGGGACAGGGAGGCTACACCTTC	CASSTIPGQGGYTF
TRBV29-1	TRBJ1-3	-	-	TGCAGCGTTGCCGGGACTCAGGGCTCTGGAAACACCATATATTTT	CSVAGTQGSGNTIYF
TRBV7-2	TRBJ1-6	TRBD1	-	TGTGCCAGCAGCTTAGCCACAGGGGGGTCACCCCTCCACTTT	CASSLATGGSPLHF
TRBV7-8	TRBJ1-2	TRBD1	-	TGTGCCAGCAGCTTAGTGACAGCAAGGGGACAGGGCTACACCTTC	CASSLVTARGQGYTF
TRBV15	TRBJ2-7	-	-	TGTGCCACCAGCAGAGACAGGGCCCTCTACGAGCAGTACTTC	CATSRDRALYEQYF
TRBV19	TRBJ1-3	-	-	TGTGCCAGTAGCGTGGACAGCGGCTCTGGAAACACCATATATTTT	CASSVDSGSGNTIYF
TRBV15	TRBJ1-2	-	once	TGTGCCACCAGCGTCGGGCGGGATGGCTATGGCTACACCTTC	CATSVGRDGYGYTF
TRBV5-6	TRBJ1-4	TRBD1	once	TGTGCCAGCAGCTCCCATAGGGGGACAGGCCTCTTCGGATATGAAAAACTGTTTTTT	CASSSHRGTGLFGYEKLFF
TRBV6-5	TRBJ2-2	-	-	TGTGCCAGCAGCCTGGGGGAGGCGGGGACCGGGGAGCTGTTTTTT	CASSLGEAGTGELFF
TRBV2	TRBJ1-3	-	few	TGTGCCAGCACAGAGGGAGCAGGAAACACCATATATTTT	CASTEGAGNTIYF
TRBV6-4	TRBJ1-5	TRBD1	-	TGTGCCAGCAGCGAGGGGGCATATCAGCCCCAGCATTTT	CASSEGAYQPQHF
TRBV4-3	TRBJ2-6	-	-	TGCGCCAGCAGCCAAGATCCTATATCTGGGGCCAACGTCCTGACTTTC	CASSQDPISGANVLTF
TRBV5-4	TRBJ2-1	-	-	TGTGCCAGCAGCTTGCGGTCATTTTACAATGAGCAGTTCTTC	CASSLRSFYNEQFF
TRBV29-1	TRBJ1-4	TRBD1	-	TGCAGCGTCACCCGAGGACAGGATAAAAATGAAAAACTGTTTTTT	CSVTRGQDKNEKLFF
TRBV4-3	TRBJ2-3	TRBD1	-	TGCGCCAGCAGCCAGGAAGACAGGGGGCGCACAGATACGCAGTATTTT	CASSQEDRGRTDTQYF
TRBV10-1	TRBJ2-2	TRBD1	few	TGCGCCAGCCAAAATGCCTTGACAGGGCCCGGGGAGCTGTTTTTT	CASQNALTGPGELFF
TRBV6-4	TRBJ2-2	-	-	TGTGCCAGCAGTGTGTCCGGAGGGGACACCGGGGAGCTGTTTTTT	CASSVSGGDTGELFF
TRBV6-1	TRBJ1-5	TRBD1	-	TGTGCCAGCAGCGGGGACAGTTATCAGCCCCAGCACTTT	CASSGDSYQPQHF
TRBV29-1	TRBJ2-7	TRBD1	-	TGCAGCGTTAGGACAGGGCAGTACGAGCAGTACTTC	CSVRTGQYEQYF
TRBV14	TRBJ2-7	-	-	TGTGCCAGCAGCCAAGTGTGGCAGGCCGAGCAGTACTTC	CASSQVWQAEQYF